Following are 32 T cell receptor beta chains from one sample sequenced in a study of T-cell memory formation after mild COVID-19. Using its own MiXCR run on the 5' RACE reads, TCRdb lists one record per CDR3 protein. The repertoire holds under 250,000 distinct CDR3 sequences, less than 20% seen once, with 2.1% in the top ten. The sequencing input was PBMCs or a T cell subset sorted from them (not recorded which). The receptors were gathered from an adult woman who had mild COVID-19 (a few samples of this study predate the infection). Cell type and time point are not known.

In this sample, this clonotype turned up a few times. The chain carries TRBV20-1 and TRBJ2-2; TRBD1 matches at 7 bases. CDR1 DFQATT and CDR2 SNEGSKA come from the germline V gene (reference sequence). This CDR3 spans 12 amino acids. CDR3 nucleotide sequence: TGCAGAGGGGGCCCGAACACCGGGGAGCTGTTTTTT. Translating gives CRGGPNTGELFF.

The V and J genes are TRBV5-1 and TRBJ1-2; TRBD1 aligns across 9 bases. The CDR3 covers 19 residues. Trimming took 4 bases from V and 6 from J; bases not matched to a gene: 22. From germline, CDR1 is SGHRS and CDR2 YFSETQ. The CDR3 DNA is TGCGCCAGCAGCCCCCGGCCCTGGGGACAGGGATTGGTGTTGGATGGCTACACCTTC. Residues: CASSPRPWGQGLVLDGYTF.

This clonotype was observed once. CDR3: CATSSTGTVQYF. The CDR3 coding sequence is TGTGCCACCAGTTCCACTGGGACAGTACAGTACTTC. The chain has TRBV24-1 and TRBJ2-7, with 7 bases identical to TRBD1. Germline trimming cut 6 bases from V and 10 bases from J; bases unmatched to any gene: 8. The CDR3 contains 12 residues. From germline, CDR1 is KGHDR and CDR2 SFDVKD.

This clonotype was picked up a small number of times. The V and J genes are TRBV5-1 and TRBJ1-1; no clear D gene. Between the trimmed V and J ends, which lost 0 bases and 5 bases, there was a span of 20 bases. CDR1 and CDR2 from the germline V gene are SGHRS and YFSETQ. This CDR3 is built from 17 residues. CDR3 sequence: CASSLVRTGDGRTEAFF. The CDR3 DNA is TGCGCCAGCAGCTTGGTTAGGACGGGCGATGGGCGGACTGAAGCTTTCTTT.

CDR3 coding DNA: TGTGCCAGCAGTTTGGAGACATCAAGTGGCTATGGCTACACCTTC. Amino acid sequence: CASSLETSSGYGYTF. The genes are TRBV12-3 or TRBV12-4 and TRBJ1-2, with D uncertain. The length of the CDR3 is 15 residues. Trimming removed 3 bases from V and 4 bases from J, with 15 bases in between.

A few counts support this clonotype. This chain connects TRBV7-9 to TRBJ2-1; possibly TRBD2 for D (6 bases). The CDR3 sequence is 13 residues long. Per germline, CDR1 SEHNR and CDR2 FQNEAQ (reference sequence). V was pared by 1 base and J by 12 bases, with 13 bases between. CDR3 protein: CASSLGGAGWQFF. The DNA of the CDR3 is TGTGCCAGCAGCTTAGGGGGCGCGGGATGGCAGTTCTTC.

A few counts support this clonotype. The rearrangement links TRBV12-3 or TRBV12-4 to TRBJ1-5; D may be TRBD1 (5 bases). V lost 8 bases, J lost 6 bases, and 20 bases lay in between. The CDR3 covers 15 residues. Here the CDR3 reads CASSKGDPGLQPQHF. The DNA of the CDR3 is TGTGCCAGCTCCAAAGGGGACCCGGGCCTTCAGCCCCAGCATTTT.

Turning to this clonotype: A much bigger clone sits one base away, suggesting this may be a read error. V and J are TRBV24-1 and TRBJ2-5; no reliable D call. The CDR3 has 14 residues. Germline lookup yields CDR1 KGHDR and CDR2 SFDVKD. The CDR3 spells CAASDFGSSETQYF. CDR3 DNA: TGTGCCGCCAGTGATTTTGGCAGCTCAGAGACCCAGTACTTC.

This clonotype has only a few counts. This chain links TRBV7-9 with TRBJ2-5, with unresolved D. V was trimmed by 5 bases and J by 3 bases, leaving 13 bases between them. Germline V gene data show CDR1 as SEHNR and CDR2 as FQNEAQ (reference sequence). The CDR3 is 14 amino acids. CDR3 region: CASSLDGFKETQYF. Written as DNA, the CDR3 is TGTGCCAGCAGCCTCGACGGATTTAAAGAGACCCAGTACTTC.

This clonotype was counted at least ten times. The J gene is TRBJ1-2, the V gene TRBV11-2, with D perhaps matching TRBD1 (6 bases). Germline V gene lookup returns CDR1 SGHAT and CDR2 FQNNGV. The CDR3 runs 11 residues. Trimming removed 6 bases from V and 8 bases from J, with 10 bases in between. CDR3 sequence: CASRQGLGYTF. For the CDR3, the DNA is TGTGCCAGCAGACAGGGATTAGGCTACACCTTC.

The sample holds a few counts of this clonotype. This chain uses TRBV6-5 with TRBJ2-1; perhaps TRBD2 as D (5 bases). With 4 bases removed from V and 7 bases from J, the gap between germline ends came to 11 bases. The CDR3 loop spans 13 amino acids. The germline V gene encodes CDR1 MNHEY and CDR2 SVGAGI. The CDR3 loop reads CASSLEPGNEQFF. The CDR3 coding sequence is TGTGCCAGCAGTTTGGAACCGGGGAATGAGCAGTTCTTC.

The gene calls are TRBV24-1 and TRBJ2-1; D may be TRBD2 (6 bases). The V and J ends lost 1 base and 0 bases respectively, with 12 bases between them. CDR3 length equals 17 residues. Germline V gives CDR1 KGHDR, CDR2 SFDVKD. The CDR3 bases are TGTGCCACCAGTGATTTTGGGCGGGATGCCTCCTACAATGAGCAGTTCTTC. This encodes CATSDFGRDASYNEQFF.

The V call is TRBV20-1, the J call TRBJ2-1; D assignment may be TRBD1 or TRBD2 (5 bases each). The CDR3 loop spans 14 amino acids. Germline lookup yields CDR1 DFQATT and CDR2 SNEGSKA (reference sequence). V was pared by 2 bases and J by 7 bases, with 15 bases between. CDR3 coding DNA: TGCAGTGCTAGACGTGGGGACGGGACGAATGAGCAGTTCTTC. This codes for CSARRGDGTNEQFF.

This clonotype was detected only a few times. The V gene is TRBV24-1, the J gene TRBJ1-2; no definite D call. Germline values: CDR1 KGHDR, CDR2 SFDVKD. The CDR3 has 14 residues. V lost 3 bases, J lost 8 bases, and 15 bases lay in between. The CDR3 sequence: CATSDPRFKAGYTF. The CDR3 coding sequence is TGTGCCACCAGTGATCCACGGTTCAAGGCGGGCTACACCTTC.

This clonotype occurred a few times. The genes are TRBV7-9 and TRBJ1-1, with 8 bases matching TRBD1. This CDR3 is 16 amino acids long. Trimming at V came to 4 bases and at J to 3 bases, leaving 10 bases not matched to a gene. Germline assignment: CDR1 SEHNR and CDR2 FQNEAQ (reference sequence). DNA for the CDR3: TGTGCCAGCAGCTCAAGGGACAGGTGGTTGGACACTGAAGCTTTCTTT. Its translation is CASSSRDRWLDTEAFF. Using reference TRBV7-9 and TRBJ1-1 for the parts outside the CDR3, the full variable domain is DTGVSQNPRHKITKRGQNVTFRCDPISEHNRLYWYRQTLGQGPEFLTYFQNEAQLEKSRLLSDRFSAERPKGSFSTLEIQRTEQGDSAMYLCASSSRDRWLDTEAFFGQGTRLTVV.

The chain links TRBV9 to TRBJ2-3, with D possibly matching TRBD2 (6 bases). CDR3 length: 14 residues. Trimming took 0 bases from V and 10 from J, leaving 15 bases between them. Germline lookup yields CDR1 SGDLS and CDR2 YYNGEE. The CDR3 spells CASSVEGTGVAQYF. DNA of the CDR3: TGTGCCAGCAGCGTAGAGGGGACTGGGGTGGCGCAGTATTTT.

This clonotype was seen only once. A read error may be the cause here, since a much bigger clone is one base away. In this CDR3 the conserved last residue, phenylalanine or tryptophan, is missing, so a read error is likely. J is TRBJ2-7 and V is TRBV3-1; a possible D gene is TRBD2 (5 bases). V was clipped by 4 bases and J by 0 bases, with 13 bases between them. CDR3 length: 15 amino acids. Germline V CDR1 and CDR2: LGHDT, YNNKEL (reference sequence). The CDR3 nucleotides read TGTGCCAGCAGCCCCGAGGGTTTAAGCTCCTACGAGCAGTACCTC. It is translated as CASSPEGLSSYEQYL.

This rearrangement joins TRBV10-3 to TRBJ2-1, with no clear D. The CDR3 has 11 amino acids. Trimming stripped 4 bases from V and 8 bases from J, with 6 bases between. Germline V gene data show CDR1 as ENHRY and CDR2 as SYGVKD. The DNA of the CDR3 is TGTGCCATCAGTGGCGGACATGAGCAGTTCTTC. Protein product: CAISGGHEQFF.

J is TRBJ2-2 and V is TRBV11-2; no clear D gene. Germline V gene sequence: CDR1 SGHAT, CDR2 FQNNGV. Trimming left V 3 bases short and J 3 bases short, with 8 bases between. The CDR3 consists of 14 residues. CDR3 sequence reads: CASSFGSYTGELFF. The CDR3 DNA is TGTGCCAGCAGCTTCGGCAGTTACACCGGGGAGCTGTTTTTT.

This clonotype came up many times. The V and J genes are TRBV6-5 and TRBJ2-7; TRBD1 aligns across 9 bases. V shed 5 bases, J shed 8 bases, and the junction held 7 bases outside the gene matches. CDR1 is MNHEY, CDR2 SVGAGI, per germline. This CDR3 spans 13 amino acids. The CDR3: CASSETGTGKQYF. In nucleotides, the CDR3 is TGTGCCAGCAGTGAAACCGGGACAGGGAAGCAGTACTTC.

V gene TRBV7-2 combines with J gene TRBJ2-1; a possible D gene is TRBD2 (6 bases). Trimming took off 2 bases at V and 6 bases at J, with 17 bases between the two ends. Germline V CDR1 and CDR2: SGHTA, FQGNSA. There are 16 residues in the CDR3. CDR3 in DNA: TGTGCCAGCAGCTTAACGCGATCCGGGGGAGGCAATGAGCAGTTCTTC. As protein: CASSLTRSGGGNEQFF.

In its sample, this clonotype was seen a few times. The gene calls are TRBV20-1 and TRBJ2-1; D is undetermined. The length of the CDR3 is 14 residues. Per the germline V gene, CDR1 is DFQATT and CDR2 is SNEGSKA (reference sequence). Trimming cost V 0 bases and J 6 bases, with 12 bases left between them. CDR3 sequence: CSARDTLVSNEQFF. The CDR3 nucleotides are TGCAGTGCTAGAGATACCCTAGTTTCCAATGAGCAGTTCTTC.

This clonotype was observed a few times. CDR3 region: CASSLGGFSTDTQYF. The DNA for the CDR3 is TGTGCCAGCAGCTTAGGTGGGTTCAGCACAGATACGCAGTATTTT. The V call is TRBV7-6, the J call TRBJ2-3; unclear D gene. Trimming stripped 1 base from V and 0 bases from J, with 8 bases between. This CDR3 contains 15 residues. The germline CDR1 and CDR2 sequences are SGHVS and FNYEAQ.

This sequence joins TRBV20-1 and TRBJ1-1; the D gene is possibly TRBD1 (5 bases). V lost 3 bases and J lost 5, with 19 bases in between. The V gene's germline CDR1 is DFQATT and CDR2 SNEGSKA (reference sequence). This CDR3 comprises 15 residues. The CDR3 loop is CSASALGQVGTEAFF. The CDR3 nucleotides read TGCAGTGCTAGTGCTCTGGGGCAGGTAGGGACTGAAGCTTTCTTT.

This clonotype was counted only a few times. The V and J genes are TRBV10-3 and TRBJ2-5; 13 bases agree with TRBD2. Germline CDR1 ENHRY, CDR2 SYGVKD. V lost 3 bases, J lost 2 bases, and 3 bases stayed unmatched. CDR3 size: 16 residues. As DNA, the CDR3 is TGTGCCATCAGTGAAGGACTAGCGGGGGTTCAAGAGACCCAGTACTTC. Translated, it gives CAISEGLAGVQETQYF.

The rearrangement uses TRBV29-1 and TRBJ2-4; 10 bases match TRBD1. V lost 4 bases to trimming and J lost 8 bases; unmatched junction nucleotides: 2. This CDR3 comprises 12 residues. Germline-derived CDR1 and CDR2 are SQVTM and ANQGSEA. CDR3 sequence reads: CSVGQGADIQYF. CDR3 bases: TGCAGCGTTGGACAGGGGGCGGACATTCAGTACTTC.

V usage is TRBV5-1 and J usage is TRBJ2-1; 11 nucleotides agree with TRBD2. The junction had 7 bases not matched to a gene; V was cut back by 1 base and J by 7 bases. Germline loops: CDR1 SGHRS, CDR2 YFSETQ. The CDR3 loop spans 16 amino acids. CDR3 in amino acids: CASSLPTTSGANEQFF. The CDR3 DNA is TGCGCCAGCAGCTTGCCGACGACTAGCGGGGCAAATGAGCAGTTCTTC. The whole variable domain, filled in from reference TRBV5-1 and TRBJ2-1, reads KAGVTQTPRYLIKTRGQQVTLSCSPISGHRSVSWYQQTPGQGLQFLFEYFSETQRNKGNFPGRFSGRQFSNSRSEMNVSTLELGDSALYLCASSLPTTSGANEQFFGPGTRLTVL.

The chain employs TRBV25-1 and TRBJ2-3, with TRBD2 identical over 8 bases. The CDR3 covers 19 residues. V lost 6 bases, J lost 2 bases, and 19 bases stayed unmatched. Germline V gives CDR1 MGHDK, CDR2 SYGVNS. CDR3 in amino acids: CASSLEASGRFPFTDTQYF. CDR3 DNA sequence: TGTGCCAGCAGCCTAGAGGCTAGCGGGCGTTTCCCATTCACAGATACGCAGTATTTT.

The chain is built from TRBV12-3 or TRBV12-4 and TRBJ1-1; D ambiguous. There are 15 residues in the CDR3. V was pared by 5 bases and J by 0 bases, with 13 bases between. The CDR3 DNA reads TGTGCCAGCAGTCCAGTGGCAGGCCTGAACACTGAAGCTTTCTTT. Protein product: CASSPVAGLNTEAFF.

This sequence joins TRBV15 and TRBJ1-4; D might be TRBD1 (5 bases). CDR1 LNHNV and CDR2 YYDKDF come from the germline V gene (reference sequence). The V and J ends lost 7 bases and 1 base respectively, with 13 bases between them. The CDR3 contains 15 residues. Written as DNA, the CDR3 is TGTGCCACCACCCTGTCCACAGGAACTAATGAAAAACTGTTTTTT. Protein product: CATTLSTGTNEKLFF.

This clonotype was counted only a few times. V gene TRBV7-2 combines with J gene TRBJ2-1, with TRBD1 matching over 8 bases. In germline, CDR1 is SGHTA, CDR2 FQGNSA. The CDR3 extends over 15 amino acids. Losses at the gene ends were 5 bases for V and 7 bases for J; bases not matched to a gene: 10. The CDR3: CASSERQGNSNEQFF. CDR3 nucleotides: TGTGCCAGCAGCGAAAGACAGGGGAATTCTAATGAGCAGTTCTTC. Full variable domain (remainder filled in from reference TRBV7-2 and TRBJ2-1): GAGVSQSPSNKVTEKGKDVELRCDPISGHTALYWYRQSLGQGLEFLIYFQGNSAPDKSGLPSDRFSAERTGGSVSTLTIQRTQQEDSAVYLCASSERQGNSNEQFFGPGTRLTVL.

The genes are TRBV24-1 and TRBJ2-2; 9 nucleotides align to TRBD1. Germline CDR1 KGHDR, CDR2 SFDVKD. The CDR3 consists of 16 residues. Trimming removed 4 bases from V and 7 bases from J; junction bases left unmatched: 9. In nucleotides, the CDR3 is TGTGCCACCAGTGACACCGGGACAGGGTTTGGCGGGGAGCTGTTTTTT. Translation: CATSDTGTGFGGELFF.